Shown below are 14 T cell receptor beta chains from a single sample sequenced in a study of post-analysis software for immune sequencing data. Study-wide points: The study found TRBV5-6, TRBV5-1 and TRBV20-1 among five TRBV segments more frequent in patients than controls.

What these receptors recognize is not known. Built from TCR beta cDNA, the libraries had unique molecular identifiers in them. TCRdb passed the PCR reads through MiXCR, listing each CDR3 protein once. The sample has around 440,000 distinct CDR3 sequences, around 40% seen once. The sequenced material came from blood. The receptors were gathered from a girl aged 5-17 years with multiple sclerosis.

The rearrangement links TRBV12-3 or TRBV12-4 to TRBJ2-5; D gene unclear. Trimming pared 6 bases from V and 3 bases from J, leaving 8 bases between. The CDR3 contains 12 residues. The CDR3 spells CASSHSEETQYF. Here the CDR3 DNA reads TGTGCCAGCAGCCATTCCGAAGAGACCCAGTACTTC.

V is TRBV29-1 and J is TRBJ1-1; D not certain. The germline gives CDR1 SQVTM, CDR2 ANQGSEA. Trimming left V 4 bases short and J 4 bases short, with 10 bases between. The CDR3 is 12 amino acids. The CDR3 spells CSVAAESTEAFF. CDR3 bases: TGCAGCGTTGCGGCAGAGTCCACTGAAGCTTTCTTT.

The V call is TRBV27, the J call TRBJ1-4; D is unclear. The germline V gene encodes CDR1 MNHEY and CDR2 SMNVEV (reference sequence). The CDR3 contains 14 residues. Trimming took 4 bases from V and 7 from J, leaving 13 bases between them. Here the CDR3 reads CASSSGGLGEKLFF. The CDR3 coding sequence is TGTGCCAGCAGTTCAGGCGGGCTTGGTGAAAAACTGTTTTTT. Complete variable domain (other parts from reference TRBV27 and TRBJ1-4): EAQVTQNPRYLITVTGKKLTVTCSQNMNHEYMSWYRQDPGLGLRQIYYSMNVEVTDKGDVPEGYKVSRKEKRNFPLILESPSPNQTSLYFCASSSGGLGEKLFFGSGTQLSVL.

The chain couples TRBV18 to TRBJ2-1; possibly TRBD1 for D (6 bases). The J call may be faulty, since TRBJ2-7 better matches the DNA end. Germline V gene lookup returns CDR1 KGHSH and CDR2 LQKENI. The CDR3 runs to 15 residues. CDR3 loop: CASSPRAGEPYEQYF. The DNA of the CDR3 is TGTGCCAGCTCACCCCGGGCAGGGGAGCCCTACGAGCAGTACTTC.

The CDR3 is CASSLVAGGDGYTF. DNA for the CDR3: TGCGCCAGCAGCTTGGTGGCAGGGGGCGATGGCTACACCTTC. This chain joins TRBV5-1 and TRBJ1-2, with 8 bases lining up with TRBD1. This CDR3 spans 14 amino acids. Losses at the gene ends were 0 bases for V and 6 bases for J; bases not matched to a gene: 4. Per the germline V gene, CDR1 is SGHRS and CDR2 is YFSETQ.

This chain connects TRBV7-2 to TRBJ2-4, with D uncertain. The end of the DNA aligns better with TRBJ2-7, so the J call may be wrong. Germline CDR1 is SGHTA and CDR2 is FQGNSA. The CDR3 is 13 amino acids. The CDR3 spells CASSLAAENEQYF. In DNA form, the CDR3 reads TGTGCCAGCAGCTTAGCGGCGGAAAACGAGCAGTACTTC.

The chain couples TRBV20-1 to TRBJ1-2; D not resolved. The CDR3 runs 15 residues. Germline V CDR1 and CDR2: DFQATT, SNEGSKA (reference sequence). Trimming cost V 6 bases and J 7 bases, with 24 bases left between them. The CDR3 bases are TGCAGTGCCAGCATTACAGTAATTGGAGTTGGTGGCTACACCTTC. As protein: CSASITVIGVGGYTF.

The chain couples TRBV13 to TRBJ2-1, with TRBD2 matching over 10 bases. Germline-derived CDR1 and CDR2 are PRHDT and FYEKMQ (reference sequence). The CDR3 totals 15 residues. V was pared by 5 bases and J by 8 bases, with 9 bases of the junction left unmatched. The CDR3 spells CASSASGRAVDEQFF. CDR3 DNA sequence: TGTGCCAGCAGCGCAAGCGGGAGGGCCGTCGATGAGCAGTTCTTC.

This sequence joins TRBV5-1 and TRBJ2-5; 13 positions match TRBD2. Germline V CDR1 and CDR2: SGHRS, YFSETQ. The trim removed 5 bases at V and 5 bases at J, leaving 6 bases unmatched. This CDR3 has 15 amino acids. CDR3 sequence reads: CASSSTSGRQETQYF. CDR3 coding DNA: TGCGCCAGCAGTTCGACTAGCGGGAGGCAGGAGACCCAGTACTTC.

This clonotype has just one count. The genes are TRBV10-3 and TRBJ2-7, with D possibly matching TRBD2 (6 bases). The CDR3 is 14 residues long. V was cut by 8 bases and J by 5 bases, with 19 bases left in between. CDR1 is ENHRY, CDR2 SYGVKD, per germline. In DNA form, the CDR3 reads TGTGCCATCTCCCGGGAACGGGGGATAGACGAGCAGTACTTC. Translating it yields CAISRERGIDEQYF.

The CDR3 region is CASSVGDSRNFYGYTF. Here the CDR3 DNA reads TGTGCCAGCAGCGTAGGAGACAGTCGGAACTTTTATGGCTACACCTTC. The chain combines TRBV9 with TRBJ1-2, with D possibly being TRBD1 (5 bases). Between the trimmed V and J ends, which lost 0 bases and 5 bases, there was a span of 17 bases. Germline-derived CDR1 and CDR2 are SGDLS and YYNGEE. The CDR3 spans 16 residues.

The chain is built from TRBV5-1 and TRBJ2-3, with 7 bases aligning to TRBD1. V lost 1 base to trimming and J lost 5 bases; unmatched junction nucleotides: 10. CDR1 is SGHRS, CDR2 YFSETQ, per germline. The length of the CDR3 is 16 residues. Here the CDR3 reads CASSLSSGGIVDTQYF. The CDR3 DNA is TGCGCCAGCAGCTTGTCGTCAGGGGGTATTGTAGATACGCAGTATTTT.

V gene TRBV20-1 combines with J gene TRBJ2-7; D not certain. The V gene lost 1 base and the J gene lost 0 bases, with 16 bases spanning the gap. CDR1 and CDR2 from the germline V gene are DFQATT and SNEGSKA (reference sequence). CDR3 length: 16 residues. CDR3 sequence: CSARGGVISSSYEQYF. The CDR3 region has the DNA TGCAGTGCTAGAGGTGGAGTGATTTCTAGCTCCTACGAGCAGTACTTC.

V usage is TRBV28 and J usage is TRBJ2-7, with 7 bases lining up with TRBD2. The CDR3 totals 12 residues. CDR1 is MDHEN, CDR2 SYDVKM, per germline. V gave up 7 bases and J gave up 2 bases; unmatched junction bases: 2. DNA of the CDR3: TGTGCCAGCAACGCGGGGGCCTACGAGCAGTACTTC. As protein: CASNAGAYEQYF.